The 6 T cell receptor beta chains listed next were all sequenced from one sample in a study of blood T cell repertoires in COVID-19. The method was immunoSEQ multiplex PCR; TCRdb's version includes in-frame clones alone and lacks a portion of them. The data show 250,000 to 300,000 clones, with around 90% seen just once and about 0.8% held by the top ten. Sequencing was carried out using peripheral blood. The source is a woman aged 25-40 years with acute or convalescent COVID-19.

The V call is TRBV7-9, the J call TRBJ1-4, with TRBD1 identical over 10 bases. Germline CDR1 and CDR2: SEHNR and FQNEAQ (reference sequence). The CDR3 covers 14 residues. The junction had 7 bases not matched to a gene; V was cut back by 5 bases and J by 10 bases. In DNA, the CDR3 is TGTGCCAGCAGCCCCGGACAGGGGGTAGTAAAACTGTTTTTT. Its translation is CASSPGQGVVKLFF. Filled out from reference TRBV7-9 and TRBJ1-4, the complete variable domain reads DTGVSQNPRHKITKRGQNVTFRCDPISEHNRLYWYRQTLGQGPEFLTYFQNEAQLEKSRLLSDRFSAERPKGSFSTLEIQRTEQGDSAMYLCASSPGQGVVKLFFGSGTQLSVL.

The chain's CDR3 is CSVEGGRLAGVNEQFF. CDR3 nucleotides: TGCAGCGTTGAGGGGGGTAGACTAGCGGGAGTCAATGAGCAGTTCTTC. The V gene is TRBV29-1, the J gene TRBJ2-1, with 12 bases matching TRBD2. The V and J ends lost 3 bases and 6 bases, in that order; junction bases with no gene match: 9. The length of the CDR3 is 16 residues. In germline, CDR1 is SQVTM, CDR2 ANQGSEA.

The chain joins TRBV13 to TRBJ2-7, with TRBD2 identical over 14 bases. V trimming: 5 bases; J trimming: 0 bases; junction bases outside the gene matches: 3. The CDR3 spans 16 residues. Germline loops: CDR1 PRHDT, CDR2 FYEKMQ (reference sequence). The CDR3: CASSRTSGGSSYEQYF. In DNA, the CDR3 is TGTGCCAGCAGCCGGACTAGCGGGGGGAGCTCCTACGAGCAGTACTTC.

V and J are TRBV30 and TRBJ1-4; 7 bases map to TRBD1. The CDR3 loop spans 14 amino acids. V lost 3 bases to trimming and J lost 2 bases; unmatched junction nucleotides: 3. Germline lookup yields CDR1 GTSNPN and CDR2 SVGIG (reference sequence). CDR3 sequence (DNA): TGTGCCTGGAGCGGGACAGCGACTAATGAAAAACTGTTTTTT. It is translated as CAWSGTATNEKLFF.

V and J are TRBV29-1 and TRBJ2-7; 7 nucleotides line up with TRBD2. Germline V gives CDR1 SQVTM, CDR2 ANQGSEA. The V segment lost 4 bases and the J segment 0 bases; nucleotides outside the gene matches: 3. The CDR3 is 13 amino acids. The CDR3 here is CSVVGLDSYEQYF. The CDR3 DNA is TGCAGCGTTGTTGGACTAGACTCCTACGAGCAGTACTTC.

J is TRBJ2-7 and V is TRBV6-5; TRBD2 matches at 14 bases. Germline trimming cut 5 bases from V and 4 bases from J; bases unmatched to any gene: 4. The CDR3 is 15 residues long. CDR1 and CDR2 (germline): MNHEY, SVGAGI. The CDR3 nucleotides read TGTGCCAGCAGTCCGGGACTAGCGGGAGTGTACGAGCAGTACTTC. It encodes CASSPGLAGVYEQYF.